The 25 T cell receptor beta chains given below trace back to one sample, sequenced in a study of blood T cell repertoires in COVID-19. Libraries were prepared by immunoSEQ multiplex PCR; TCRdb keeps only in-frame clonotypes and omits some of them. This sample has about 130,000 clones, with approximately 86% found just once. What was sequenced was peripheral blood. The receptors derive from a woman between 65 and 79 years old with COVID-19, enrolled during active disease.

The CDR3: CASSLPFYNEQFF. The CDR3 DNA is TGTGCCAGCAGTTTACCTTTCTACAATGAGCAGTTCTTC. This rearrangement joins TRBV28 to TRBJ2-1; unclear D gene. Germline V gives CDR1 MDHEN, CDR2 SYDVKM. Trimming took off 2 bases at V and 3 bases at J, with 5 bases between the two ends. The CDR3 spans 13 residues.

The J gene is TRBJ2-5, the V gene TRBV10-3; a possible D gene is TRBD1 (5 bases). V lost 8 bases and J lost 4, with 8 bases in between. CDR1 is ENHRY, CDR2 SYGVKD, per germline. This CDR3 region has 11 residues. The CDR3 region is CAIGAAETQYF. DNA of the CDR3: TGTGCCATCGGGGCCGCAGAGACCCAGTACTTC.

The V call is TRBV15, the J call TRBJ1-2, with a tentative D call TRBD1 (5 bases). V was shortened by 8 bases and J by 2 bases, with 12 bases between the two germline ends. From germline, CDR1 is LNHNV and CDR2 YYDKDF (reference sequence). This CDR3 comprises 13 residues. DNA for the CDR3: TGTGCCACCTCACCAGGGCCGAACTATGGCTACACCTTC. As protein: CATSPGPNYGYTF.

The chain is built from TRBV2 and TRBJ1-2; TRBD1 might be the D (5 bases). This CDR3 region has 13 residues. V dropped 3 bases and J dropped 6 bases, with 11 bases sitting between them. CDR1 is SNHLY, CDR2 FYNNEI, per germline. The CDR3 DNA is TGTGCCAGCAGTGATCTGGCAGGGAATGGCTACACCTTC. Amino acid sequence: CASSDLAGNGYTF.

This rearrangement joins TRBV27 to TRBJ2-3; 10 nucleotides match TRBD2. V shed 2 bases and J 2 bases; nucleotides not matched to a gene: 4. This CDR3 comprises 16 residues. The germline CDR1 and CDR2 sequences are MNHEY and SMNVEV (reference sequence). The CDR3 DNA reads TGTGCCAGCAGTTTAATCCTAGCGGGGGCCACAGATACGCAGTATTTT. Translated: CASSLILAGATDTQYF.

The CDR3 loop is CASSVATANYGYTF. CDR3 coding DNA: TGTGCCAGCAGCGTGGCGACAGCTAACTATGGCTACACCTTC. The chain has TRBV9 and TRBJ1-2; TRBD1 might be the D (5 bases). V lost 2 bases, J lost 0 bases, and 8 bases lay in between. Germline assignment: CDR1 SGDLS and CDR2 YYNGEE. CDR3 length: 14 amino acids.

The chain uses TRBV30 and TRBJ1-1; D unresolved. From germline, CDR1 is GTSNPN and CDR2 SVGIG (reference sequence). Trimming took 0 bases from V and 0 from J, leaving 5 bases between them. The length of the CDR3 is 13 residues. CDR3 nucleotides: TGTGCCTGGAGTGTAGAGATGAACACTGAAGCTTTCTTT. Its protein is CAWSVEMNTEAFF.

The genes are TRBV5-1 and TRBJ2-2, with 7 bases that match TRBD2. The V segment lost 1 base and the J segment 0 bases; nucleotides outside the gene matches: 3. The CDR3 sequence is 16 residues long. Looked up from germline, CDR1 is SGHRS and CDR2 is YFSETQ. The CDR3 here is CASSLSLAANTGELFF. The CDR3, as DNA: TGCGCCAGCAGCTTGTCGCTAGCGGCGAACACCGGGGAGCTGTTTTTT.

The chain uses TRBV2 and TRBJ2-1; 12 bases are a match to TRBD2. V lost 5 bases, J lost 8 bases, and 4 bases stayed unmatched. Germline V gene data show CDR1 as SNHLY and CDR2 as FYNNEI. The CDR3 is made up of 14 amino acids. CDR3 loop: CASSTSGGLDEQFF. The DNA for the CDR3 is TGTGCCAGCAGTACTAGCGGGGGGTTGGATGAGCAGTTCTTC.

The CDR3 nucleotides read TGCGCCAGCAGCTTAGGACTAGCGGGGGGTCAAGAGACCCAGTACTTC. Its translation is CASSLGLAGGQETQYF. V usage is TRBV5-1 and J usage is TRBJ2-5; TRBD2 aligns across 14 bases. This CDR3 has 16 amino acids. CDR1 SGHRS and CDR2 YFSETQ come from the germline V gene. V lost 2 bases, J lost 2 bases, and 2 bases stayed unmatched.

CDR3 coding DNA: TGTGCCAGCAGTACCACAGGGACGGGGCAGCCCCAGCATTTT. Translating it yields CASSTTGTGQPQHF. The chain has TRBV27 and TRBJ1-5, with a possible D match to TRBD1 (6 bases). The CDR3 loop spans 14 amino acids. Trimming removed 5 bases from V and 7 bases from J, with 15 bases in between. CDR1 is MNHEY and CDR2 is SMNVEV in the germline V gene (reference sequence).

The CDR3 loop reads CASSRESAGTHEQYF. DNA of the CDR3: TGTGCCAGCAGTCGCGAAAGTGCGGGAACCCACGAGCAGTACTTC. The V gene is TRBV2, the J gene TRBJ2-7; TRBD2 might be the D (6 bases). The CDR3 consists of 15 residues. Per germline, CDR1 SNHLY and CDR2 FYNNEI. V dropped 5 bases and J dropped 5 bases, with 19 bases sitting between them.

Comment on this clone: This sample includes further DNA sequences coding for the same CDR3. V is TRBV5-1 and J is TRBJ1-1, with D maybe TRBD1 (6 bases). CDR1 and CDR2 (germline): SGHRS, YFSETQ. V was shortened by 0 bases and J by 2 bases, with 8 bases between the two germline ends. The CDR3 has 14 amino acids. CDR3 DNA sequence: TGCGCCAGCAGCTTGGGACAGGTTAACACTGAAGCTTTCTTT. Protein product: CASSLGQVNTEAFF. The full variable domain, with the rest looked up from reference TRBV5-1 and TRBJ1-1, is KAGVTQTPRYLIKTRGQQVTLSCSPISGHRSVSWYQQTPGQGLQFLFEYFSETQRNKGNFPGRFSGRQFSNSRSEMNVSTLELGDSALYLCASSLGQVNTEAFFGQGTRLTVV.

This clone came up a few times. The chain is built from TRBV7-2 and TRBJ2-7; the D gene is possibly TRBD1 (6 bases). V was trimmed by 7 bases and J by 4 bases, leaving 14 bases between them. CDR1 and CDR2 (germline): SGHTA, FQGNSA. The CDR3 is made up of 13 amino acids. The CDR3 sequence: CASNRLQGYEQYF. DNA for the CDR3: TGTGCCAGCAACCGGCTCCAGGGGTACGAGCAGTACTTC.

This clone was counted a few times. The chain carries TRBV2 and TRBJ2-5; D not certain. The CDR3 has 13 amino acids. V was shortened by 7 bases and J by 3 bases, with 12 bases between the two germline ends. The germline V gene encodes CDR1 SNHLY and CDR2 FYNNEI. CDR3 residues: CASMMRRKETQYF. The DNA of the CDR3 is TGTGCCAGCATGATGAGAAGAAAAGAGACCCAGTACTTC.

This chain links TRBV2 with TRBJ2-1; D gene uncertain. CDR1 is SNHLY, CDR2 FYNNEI, per germline. This CDR3 spans 13 amino acids. The ends were cut back, 3 bases at V and 3 bases at J, with 6 bases in the middle. The CDR3 DNA follows: TGTGCCAGCAGTGAGGGCTACTACAATGAGCAGTTCTTC. It encodes CASSEGYYNEQFF.

The chain links TRBV12-3 or TRBV12-4 to TRBJ2-7; TRBD1 aligns across 7 bases. V gave up 7 bases and J gave up 3 bases; unmatched junction bases: 6. CDR3 length: 13 amino acids. The CDR3 sequence is CASTTGTVYEQYF. The CDR3 bases are TGTGCCAGCACGACCGGGACAGTCTACGAGCAGTACTTC.

V usage is TRBV7-2 and J usage is TRBJ2-5; 7 bases match TRBD1. Germline-derived CDR1 and CDR2 are SGHTA and FQGNSA. The CDR3 spans 15 residues. J was trimmed by 5 bases and V by 1 base; bases with no gene match: 7. CDR3 nucleotides: TGTGCCAGCAGCTTAGAAGGGGGCAAGTCCGAGACCCAGTACTTC. This encodes CASSLEGGKSETQYF.

V is TRBV2 and J is TRBJ2-5, with TRBD1 matching 10 bases. The CDR3 length is 15 residues. With 3 bases clipped from V and 5 bases from J, the junction kept 6 bases outside the gene matches. Germline V gives CDR1 SNHLY, CDR2 FYNNEI. The CDR3 coding sequence is TGTGCCAGCAGTGATACCGGGACAGGGGACGAGACCCAGTACTTC. This encodes CASSDTGTGDETQYF.

The V gene is TRBV18, the J gene TRBJ2-3; 9 positions agree with TRBD2. Per germline, CDR1 KGHSH and CDR2 LQKENI. The CDR3 consists of 15 residues. With V trimmed by 3 bases and J by 5 bases, 6 bases remained unmatched. As DNA, the CDR3 is TGTGCCAGCTCACCTCTAGCGGGGTCGGGAGATACGCAGTATTTT. Protein sequence: CASSPLAGSGDTQYF.

The chain links TRBV30 to TRBJ1-5; 9 positions match TRBD1. After removal of 5 bases from V and 5 bases from J, the junction contained 4 bases not matched to a gene. CDR3 length: 13 amino acids. Germline CDR1 reads GTSNPN; CDR2 reads SVGIG (reference sequence). The CDR3 loop is CAWAGQGDQPQHF. The CDR3 DNA follows: TGTGCCTGGGCGGGACAGGGCGATCAGCCCCAGCATTTT.

This chain links TRBV7-9 with TRBJ1-3; 7 positions agree with TRBD1. CDR3 length: 13 amino acids. The junction had 1 base not matched to a gene; V was cut back by 5 bases and J by 3 bases. Per germline, CDR1 SEHNR and CDR2 FQNEAQ (reference sequence). CDR3 sequence: CASSGDSGNTIYF. CDR3 DNA: TGTGCCAGCAGCGGGGACAGTGGAAACACCATATATTTT.

In its sample, this clone was seen a few times. The rearrangement joins TRBV6-5 to TRBJ2-5; the match to TRBD1 covers 7 bases. CDR1 and CDR2 from the germline V gene are MNHEY and SVGAGI. CDR3 length: 14 residues. V lost 6 bases to trimming and J lost 3 bases; unmatched junction nucleotides: 7. The CDR3 DNA sequence: TGTGCCAGCAGACAACAGGGGCCAGAAGAGACCCAGTACTTC. This sequence encodes CASRQQGPEETQYF.

J is TRBJ1-1 and V is TRBV18; D possibly corresponds to TRBD1 (6 bases). The ends were cut back, 2 bases at V and 7 bases at J, with 20 bases in the middle. Germline V CDR1 and CDR2: KGHSH, LQKENI. The CDR3 totals 16 residues. Here the CDR3 reads CASSPNRDPSYGEAFF. The CDR3 nucleotides read TGTGCCAGCTCACCAAACAGGGACCCCTCCTATGGTGAAGCTTTCTTT.

V gene TRBV21-1 combines with J gene TRBJ1-4; whether TRBD1, the table's D call, matches the DNA was not checked. TRBV21-1 has pseudogene status. This CDR3 region has 16 residues. CDR3 loop: CASSKCRQGANEKLFF. CDR3 DNA sequence: TGTGCCAGCAGCAAATGCCGACAGGGGGCTAATGAAAAACTGTTTTTT.